What follows describes a single TCR beta chain. The CDR3 contains 15 residues. V lost 6 bases and J 1 base, leaving 13 bases between the germline ends. Germline lookup yields CDR1 MNHNY and CDR2 SVGAGI (reference sequence). This sample was included in a study of CD8 T cells in Susac syndrome. A quantity of about 0.5 to 1 ug RNA underwent reverse transcription using random hexamers. One entry per CDR3 protein, called by TCRdb with MiXCR from the immunoSEQ multiplex PCR reads. The table lists about 70,000 distinct CDR3 sequences, approximately 95% of them singletons. The clonotype originates from a human donor in good health. The chain recombines TRBV6-6 with TRBJ1-5; D call uncertain. The specimen sequenced was CD8+ T cells from PBMCs. CDR3 DNA: TGTGCCAGCAGCCCCCGACCCTCGAGCAATCAGCCCCAGCATTTT. Residues: CASSPRPSSNQPQHF.